This T cell receptor beta chain was obtained from a study of T cell responses to AZD1222 COVID-19 vaccine. Germline trimming cut 5 bases from V and 7 bases from J; bases unmatched to any gene: 13. Germline loops: CDR1 SGHNT, CDR2 YENEEA. This CDR3 has 17 amino acids. A word on this clone: Its cognate antigen is unknown.

The assay was immunoSEQ multiplex PCR, and TCRdb's table has in-frame clones only and misses some. The repertoire includes about 130,000 clones, around 90% of them detected once, and 1.3% to 1.5% sits in the top ten. Overall study results and limits: It was only after the peak T cell response that any repertoires were sampled. The donor group comprised mostly white British people and more females; the analysis possibly underestimated clonal diversity.

The origin of this receptor is an adult in good health. V and J are TRBV11-3 and TRBJ2-1, with TRBD2 matching 11 bases. Source: peripheral blood, taken on day 0 of AZD1222 vaccination. CDR3 amino acids: CASSPGTSGGGGNEQFF. The CDR3 nucleotides read TGTGCCAGCAGCCCAGGGACTAGCGGTGGAGGGGGGAATGAGCAGTTCTTC.